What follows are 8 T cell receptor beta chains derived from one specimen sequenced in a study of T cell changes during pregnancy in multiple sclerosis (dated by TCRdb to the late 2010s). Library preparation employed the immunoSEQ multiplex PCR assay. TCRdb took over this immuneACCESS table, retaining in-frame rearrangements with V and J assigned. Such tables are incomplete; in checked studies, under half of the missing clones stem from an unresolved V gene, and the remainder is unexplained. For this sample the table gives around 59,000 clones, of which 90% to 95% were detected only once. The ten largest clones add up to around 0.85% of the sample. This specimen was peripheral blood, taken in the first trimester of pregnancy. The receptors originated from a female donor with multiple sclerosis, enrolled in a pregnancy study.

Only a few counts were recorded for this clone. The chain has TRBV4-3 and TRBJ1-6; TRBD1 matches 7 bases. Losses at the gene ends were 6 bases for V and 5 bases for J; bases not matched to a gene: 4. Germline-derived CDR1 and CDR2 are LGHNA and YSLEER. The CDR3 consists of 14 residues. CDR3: CASSPGGDNSPLHF. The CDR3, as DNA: TGCGCCAGCAGTCCAGGGGGTGATAATTCACCCCTCCACTTT.

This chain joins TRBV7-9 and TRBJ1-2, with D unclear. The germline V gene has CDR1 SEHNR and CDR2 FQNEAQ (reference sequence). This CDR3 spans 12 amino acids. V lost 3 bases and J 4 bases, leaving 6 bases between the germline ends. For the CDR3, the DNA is TGTGCCAGCAGCTTCACCGGCTATGGCTACACCTTC. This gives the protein CASSFTGYGYTF.

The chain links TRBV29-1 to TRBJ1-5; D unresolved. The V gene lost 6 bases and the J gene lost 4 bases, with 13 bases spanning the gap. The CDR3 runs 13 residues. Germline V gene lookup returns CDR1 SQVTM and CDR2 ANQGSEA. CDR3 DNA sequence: TGCAGCGTGGCCCCGGACTTGAATCAGCCCCAGCATTTT. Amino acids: CSVAPDLNQPQHF.

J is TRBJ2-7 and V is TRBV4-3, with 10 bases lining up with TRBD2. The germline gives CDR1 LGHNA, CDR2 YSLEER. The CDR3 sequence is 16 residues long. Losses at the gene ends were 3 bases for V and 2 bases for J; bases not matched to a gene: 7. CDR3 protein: CASSHEISGGPYEQYF. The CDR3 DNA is TGCGCCAGCAGCCATGAAATTAGCGGGGGGCCCTACGAGCAGTACTTC.

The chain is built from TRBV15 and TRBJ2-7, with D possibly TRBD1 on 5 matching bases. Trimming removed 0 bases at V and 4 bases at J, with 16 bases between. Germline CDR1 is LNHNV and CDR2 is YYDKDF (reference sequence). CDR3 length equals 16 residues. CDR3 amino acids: CATSRDTGANGYEQYF. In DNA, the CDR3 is TGTGCCACCAGCAGAGACACAGGCGCCAACGGGTACGAGCAGTACTTC.

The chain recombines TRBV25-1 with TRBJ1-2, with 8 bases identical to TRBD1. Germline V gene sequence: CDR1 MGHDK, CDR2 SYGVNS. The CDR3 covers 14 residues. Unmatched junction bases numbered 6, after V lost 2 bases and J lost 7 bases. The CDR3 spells CASSEQDRVRGYTF. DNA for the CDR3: TGTGCCAGCAGTGAACAGGACAGGGTCCGTGGCTACACCTTC.

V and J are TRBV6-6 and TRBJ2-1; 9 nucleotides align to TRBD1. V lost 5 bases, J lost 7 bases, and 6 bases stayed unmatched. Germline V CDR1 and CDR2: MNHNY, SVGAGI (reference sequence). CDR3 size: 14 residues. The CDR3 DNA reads TGTGCCAGCAGTACCCGGACAGGGGCGAATGAGCAGTTCTTC. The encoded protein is CASSTRTGANEQFF.

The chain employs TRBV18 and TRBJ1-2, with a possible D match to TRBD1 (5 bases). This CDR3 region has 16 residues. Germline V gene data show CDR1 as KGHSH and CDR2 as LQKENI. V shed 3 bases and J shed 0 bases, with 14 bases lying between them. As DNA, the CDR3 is TGTGCCAGCTCACCCAGCGCTCCAGGGCCTAACTATGGCTACACCTTC. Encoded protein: CASSPSAPGPNYGYTF.